A selection of T cell receptor beta chains follows, all from one sample in a study of blood T cell repertoires in COVID-19. The repertoire was sequenced with immunoSEQ multiplex PCR; TCRdb's copy has only in-frame clones and lacks some. In the table there are more than 80,000 clones, just under 80% of which are singletons. The sequencing sample was made of peripheral blood. These receptors all stem from a human donor in a cohort sampled during active COVID-19. CDR3s include the opening cysteine and the closing phenylalanine or tryptophan. Fields, in order: D gene, J gene, V gene, clone size, CDR3 protein, CDR3 DNA. The D gene is left open where the match is weak. Some rows have no size entry. The others give once, few or many, or a class for an expanded clone.

NA TRBJ2-5 TRBV28 NA CASSPMTGEETQYF TGTGCCAGCAGTCCAATGACAGGTGAAGAGACCCAGTACTTC
TRBD1 TRBJ1-1 TRBV13 once CASSPPTGLGTEAFF TGTGCCAGCAGCCCCCCGACAGGGCTAGGGACTGAAGCTTTCTTT
TRBD1 TRBJ2-5 TRBV3-1/TRBV3-2 NA CASSRPGTGGRETQYF TGTGCCAGCAGCCGCCCCGGGACAGGGGGGAGGGAGACCCAGTACTTC
NA TRBJ2-1 TRBV7-8 few CASSLAGGQSGEQFF TGTGCCAGCAGCTTAGCGGGGGGGCAATCAGGGGAGCAGTTCTTC
TRBD2 TRBJ2-7 TRBV28 NA CASSPGGEIYEQYF TGTGCCAGCAGCCCCGGGGGGGAGATCTACGAGCAGTACTTC
NA TRBJ2-2 TRBV5-1 NA CASSLTDTNTGELFF TGCGCCAGCAGCTTGACAGACACGAACACCGGGGAGCTGTTTTTT
TRBD2 TRBJ2-5 TRBV4-2 once CASSQDRGGLETQYF TGTGCCAGCAGCCAAGATCGGGGGGGACTAGAGACCCAGTACTTC
TRBD2 TRBJ2-7 TRBV5-8 NA CASSFSLAGGTYEQYF TGTGCCAGCAGCTTTTCCCTAGCGGGAGGGACCTACGAGCAGTACTTC
NA TRBJ1-5 TRBV27 NA CASMRVGGNQPQHF TGTGCCAGCATGAGAGTTGGTGGCAATCAGCCCCAGCATTTT
NA TRBJ1-4 TRBV28 few CASSRVMSGGNEKLFF TGTGCCAGCAGCCGCGTTATGTCGGGGGGTAATGAAAAACTGTTTTTT
NA TRBJ2-1 TRBV28 NA CASSSTPPDLDNEQFF TGTGCCAGCAGTTCCACTCCACCTGACCTAGACAATGAGCAGTTCTTC
NA TRBJ1-5 TRBV6-5 once CASSIRRIQPQHF TGTGCCAGCAGTATACGGAGGATCCAGCCCCAGCATTTT
TRBD1 TRBJ1-6 TRBV14 NA CASSQSPGQGYSPLHF TGTGCCAGCAGCCAATCCCCGGGACAGGGATATTCACCCCTCCACTTT
NA TRBJ1-2 TRBV18 NA CASSTAAGNYGYTF TGTGCCAGCTCTACAGCGGCAGGAAACTATGGCTACACCTTC
NA TRBJ1-2 TRBV28 NA CASRVANLQGPYGYTF TGTGCCAGCAGAGTCGCTAACCTACAGGGCCCCTATGGCTACACCTTC
TRBD1 TRBJ1-1 TRBV14 many CASSHRQGLAFF TGTGCCAGCAGCCACCGACAGGGATTGGCTTTCTTT
NA TRBJ1-2 TRBV5-8 few CASSPYRGAQGYTF TGTGCCAGCAGCCCATACCGGGGGGCTCAGGGCTACACCTTC
NA TRBJ2-7 TRBV19 once CASSISGLVYEQYF TGTGCCAGTAGTATCAGTGGCCTAGTCTACGAGCAGTACTTC
TRBD1 TRBJ1-3 TRBV19 NA CASSDTGAKGNTIYF TGTGCCAGTAGTGACACAGGGGCGAAAGGAAACACCATATATTTT
TRBD1 TRBJ1-6 TRBV5-6 NA CASSVDGGTGNSPLHF TGTGCCAGCAGCGTGGATGGGGGGACAGGTAATTCACCCCTCCACTTT
TRBD1 TRBJ1-2 TRBV3-1/TRBV3-2 NA CASSQGIETGVGYTF TGTGCCAGCAGCCAAGGGATCGAAACAGGGGTTGGCTACACCTTC
NA TRBJ2-3 TRBV6-5 NA CASKKGEILTDTQYF TGTGCCAGCAAAAAGGGGGAAATACTCACAGATACGCAGTATTTT
TRBD2 TRBJ2-7 TRBV6-2/TRBV6-3 NA CASTPGGLAIYEQYF TGTGCCAGCACCCCCGGGGGACTAGCGATTTACGAGCAGTACTTC
TRBD2 TRBJ2-7 TRBV6-5 NA CASDSGLAFEQYF TGTGCCTCCGACTCCGGACTAGCTTTCGAGCAGTACTTC
TRBD1 TRBJ2-3 TRBV27 NA CASSYGQGAFDTQYF TGTGCCAGCAGTTATGGACAGGGGGCGTTCGATACGCAGTATTTT
TRBD2 TRBJ2-7 TRBV3-1/TRBV3-2 few CASSPSGRWDEQYF TGTGCCAGCAGCCCCAGCGGGAGGTGGGACGAGCAGTACTTC
NA TRBJ1-1 TRBV28 NA CASSPGGTPTEAFF TGTGCCAGCAGCCCCGGGGGGACCCCGACTGAAGCTTTCTTT
NA TRBJ2-1 TRBV7-9 NA CASSLAGRRNEQFF TGTGCCAGCAGCTTGGCCGGGAGAAGGAATGAGCAGTTCTTC
NA TRBJ1-6 TRBV7-2 once CASSLARAASPLHF TGTGCCAGCAGCTTAGCGCGCGCCGCGTCACCCCTCCACTTT
NA TRBJ1-5 TRBV29-1 NA CSVVDQGNQPQHF TGCAGCGTTGTTGATCAGGGGAATCAGCCCCAGCATTTT
NA TRBJ2-2 TRBV5-1 once CASSLAGVAGELFF TGCGCCAGCAGCTTGGCCGGGGTGGCCGGGGAGCTGTTTTTT
NA TRBJ2-2 TRBV18 few CASSPPSGNTGELFF TGTGCCAGCTCACCACCCTCGGGTAACACCGGGGAGCTGTTTTTT
TRBD2 TRBJ2-1 TRBV15 NA CATSREGRGMLNNEQFF TGTGCCACCAGCAGAGAAGGGAGGGGTATGTTGAACAATGAGCAGTTCTTC